This T cell receptor beta chain was captured by sequencing in a study of cytomegalovirus exposure and HLA in healthy donors. Across the whole study: Of 398 genotyped donors, 65% to 85% clustered with self-reported Caucasian donors.

Germline CDR1 reads LNHDA; CDR2 reads SQIVND (reference sequence). V was clipped by 2 bases and J by 5 bases, with 10 bases between them. The CDR3 spans 15 residues. Every donor was a healthy person donating bone marrow. The PCR employed 60 Vbeta primers together with 13 Jbeta primers. Only in-frame clones appear in the TCRdb table, and some are missing; sequencing was by immunoSEQ multiplex PCR. The data show over 90,000 clones, less than 85% seen once. This receptor was taken from a man aged 40-55 years in good health and CMV-seronegative. V gene TRBV19 combines with J gene TRBJ1-6; the D is unclear. The sample was PBMCs. This CDR3 is CASSIYRRNNSPLHF. The CDR3 nucleotides read TGTGCCAGTAGTATATATAGGCGGAATAATTCACCCCTCCACTTT.